This TCR beta chain is drawn from a study of blood T cell repertoires in COVID-19. Overall study: Sample material is recorded as cDNA or gDNA derived from T cells, B-cell-depleted T cells, or PBMCs.

The protocol was immunoSEQ multiplex PCR, while the TCRdb copy is restricted to in-frame clones and leaves out a portion. Among more than 250,000 clones listed, around 90% were seen once. This CDR3 is 15 amino acids long. Per the germline V gene, CDR1 is MGHRA and CDR2 is YSYEKL. Trimming removed 3 bases from V and 3 bases from J, with 14 bases in between. Seattle cases were enrolled at active infection and followed longitudinally. The genes are TRBV4-1 and TRBJ1-1; D call uncertain. The sequenced sample consisted of peripheral blood. The source of this sequence is a woman aged 50 to 60 with COVID-19, enrolled during active disease. DNA of the CDR3: TGCGCCAGCAGCCACGTAATGGCCGGAGACACTGAAGCTTTCTTT. It specifies CASSHVMAGDTEAFF.